The T cell receptor (beta chain) described here comes from a study of immune evolution from preneoplasia to lung adenocarcinoma. Background on the study: HLA loss of heterozygosity: 7% AIS, roughly 15% MIA, roughly 35% ADC, none AAH.

Profiling relied on immunoSEQ multiplex PCR, and the TCRdb table lists in-frame clones only, not all of them. The repertoire holds approximately 14,000 clones, with 81% as singletons. CDR1 and CDR2 from the germline V gene are LNHDA and SQIVND (reference sequence). V lost 11 bases and J lost 2, with 16 bases in between. The CDR3 length is 13 residues. Notes on the study in general: Later-stage lesions seemingly showed higher T cell density and diversity than normal lung.

Details on this clone: Its target is unknown.

The sample taken for sequencing was FFPE minimally invasive lung adenocarcinoma tissue. The chain is built from TRBV19 and TRBJ2-7; a possible D gene is TRBD1 (6 bases). The receptor was isolated from a person aged 60-80 years with lung adenocarcinoma. CDR3 loop: CACSRDTTYEQYF. DNA of the CDR3: TGTGCCTGCAGCCGGGACACGACCTACGAGCAGTACTTC. The whole variable domain, filled in from reference TRBV19 and TRBJ2-7, reads DGGITQSPKYLFRKEGQNVTLSCEQNLNHDAMYWYRQDPGQGLRLIYYSQIVNDFQKGDIAEGYSVSREKKESFPLTVTSAQKNPTAFYLCACSRDTTYEQYFGPGTRLTVT.